These 26 T cell receptor beta chains originate from one sample sequenced in a study of CD8 T cells in Susac syndrome. The RNA input was 0.5 to 1 ug, and it was reverse transcribed with random hexamers. Using its own MiXCR run on the immunoSEQ multiplex PCR reads, TCRdb lists one record per CDR3 protein. This sample carries 95,000 to 150,000 distinct CDR3 sequences, about 95% of them seen once, and the ten largest clones take 0.28%. Source material: CD8+ T cells from PBMCs. The receptor set was obtained from a human donor with Susac syndrome.

V gene TRBV4-3 combines with J gene TRBJ2-1; a weak D match, TRBD2 (5 bases). In germline, CDR1 is LGHNA, CDR2 YSLEER. This CDR3 region has 16 residues. The germline V and J ends were trimmed by 4 bases and 6 bases, with 19 bases remaining between them. CDR3 sequence: CASSPYTEGTVNEQFF. The CDR3, as DNA: TGCGCCAGCAGCCCGTACACAGAGGGAACGGTCAATGAGCAGTTCTTC.

The chain employs TRBV7-9 and TRBJ2-7, with D possibly TRBD2 on 6 matching bases. The CDR3 contains 14 residues. Germline-derived CDR1 and CDR2 are SEHNR and FQNEAQ (reference sequence). Deletions cut 4 bases from V and 3 bases from J, with 13 bases between. The CDR3 DNA sequence: TGTGCCAGCAGCTCCTTCGAGGAGGGCTACGAGCAGTACTTC. Encoded protein: CASSSFEEGYEQYF.

The chain carries TRBV4-3 and TRBJ2-6; D not certain. The CDR3 has 15 residues. Germline V lookup: CDR1 LGHNA, CDR2 YSLEER. V was pared by 0 bases and J by 4 bases, with 7 bases between. The chain's CDR3 is CASSQEWAGANVLTF. CDR3 DNA sequence: TGCGCCAGCAGCCAAGAATGGGCCGGGGCCAACGTCCTGACTTTC.

The chain employs TRBV2 and TRBJ2-5, with 7 bases identical to TRBD2. J was trimmed by 4 bases and V by 1 base; bases with no gene match: 3. The CDR3 is made up of 14 amino acids. Germline V gene lookup returns CDR1 SNHLY and CDR2 FYNNEI. The DNA of the CDR3 is TGTGCCAGCAGTGAAGGCGGGAGCGCAGAGACCCAGTACTTC. This sequence encodes CASSEGGSAETQYF. The variable domain in full, completed from reference TRBV2 and TRBJ2-5, reads EPEVTQTPSHQVTQMGQEVILRCVPISNHLYFYWYRQILGQKVEFLVSFYNNEISEKSEIFDDQFSVERPDGSNFTLKIRSTKLEDSAMYFCASSEGGSAETQYFGPGTRLLVL.

The gene calls are TRBV29-1 and TRBJ2-2; D is ambiguous. CDR1 and CDR2 from the germline V gene are SQVTM and ANQGSEA. The CDR3 has 11 residues. Trimming removed 4 bases at V and 5 bases at J, with 5 bases between. The CDR3 loop reads CSVAGTGELFF. CDR3 in DNA: TGCAGCGTTGCCGGGACCGGGGAGCTGTTTTTT.

This CDR3 is CATSRAINEQFF. The CDR3 DNA reads as TGTGCCACCAGCAGAGCTATCAATGAGCAGTTCTTC. The chain is built from TRBV15 and TRBJ2-1; no definite D call. Per germline, CDR1 LNHNV and CDR2 YYDKDF (reference sequence). The CDR3 has 12 amino acids. Trimming left V 1 base short and J 6 bases short, with 4 bases between.

This sequence joins TRBV10-2 and TRBJ2-3, with D possibly being TRBD1 (6 bases). The CDR3 is 17 residues long. V lost 3 bases, J lost 2 bases, and 18 bases lay in between. Germline V gene lookup returns CDR1 WSHSY and CDR2 SAAADI. CDR3 amino acids: CASSEFVLGGPTDTQYF. CDR3 DNA: TGCGCCAGCAGTGAATTCGTTCTAGGGGGACCCACAGATACGCAGTATTTT.

This rearrangement joins TRBV27 to TRBJ1-5, with unresolved D. The germline V and J ends were trimmed by 6 bases and 2 bases, with 14 bases remaining between them. Per germline, CDR1 MNHEY and CDR2 SMNVEV (reference sequence). This CDR3 has 15 amino acids. Written as DNA, the CDR3 is TGTGCCAGCAGCCCTTGGGTTTTAGGCAATCAGCCCCAGCATTTT. It is translated as CASSPWVLGNQPQHF.

V usage is TRBV20-1 and J usage is TRBJ2-7; D gene ambiguous. This CDR3 region has 15 residues. Germline V CDR1 and CDR2: DFQATT, SNEGSKA (reference sequence). V gave up 4 bases and J gave up 1 base, with 17 bases separating them. The CDR3 DNA follows: TGCAGTGCTACCAGACCGAAGCTCAGATCCTACGAGCAGTACTTC. It is translated as CSATRPKLRSYEQYF.

This clonotype has just one count. The chain couples TRBV29-1 to TRBJ1-2, with D maybe TRBD1 (5 bases). From germline, CDR1 is SQVTM and CDR2 ANQGSEA. The CDR3 runs 12 residues. V was clipped by 7 bases and J by 2 bases, with 11 bases between them. The CDR3 loop is CSDGTPNYGYTF. In nucleotides, the CDR3 is TGCAGCGACGGGACGCCGAACTATGGCTACACCTTC.

The V gene is TRBV4-3, the J gene TRBJ2-5; the D is unclear. CDR1 and CDR2 (germline): LGHNA, YSLEER. V gave up 3 bases and J gave up 6 bases, with 17 bases separating them. This CDR3 contains 15 residues. CDR3 protein: CASSQLLAPNQTQYF. The DNA of the CDR3 is TGCGCCAGCAGCCAGTTACTTGCCCCGAACCAGACCCAGTACTTC.

V usage is TRBV3-1 and J usage is TRBJ2-3; 9 positions agree with TRBD2. The junction had 11 bases not matched to a gene; V was cut back by 4 bases and J by 6 bases. Germline CDR1 LGHDT, CDR2 YNNKEL (reference sequence). The CDR3 has 16 residues. The CDR3 region has the DNA TGTGCCAGCAGCCGGAAAGCGGGGGGCCCCCAGGATACGCAGTATTTT. Encoded protein: CASSRKAGGPQDTQYF.

The chain combines TRBV9 with TRBJ2-1, with TRBD2 as a possible D gene (6 bases). V lost 0 bases and J lost 1, with 11 bases in between. The CDR3 consists of 16 residues. CDR1 and CDR2 (germline): SGDLS, YYNGEE. The CDR3: CASSVGGEISYNEQFF. Here the CDR3 DNA reads TGTGCCAGCAGCGTAGGCGGGGAGATATCCTACAATGAGCAGTTCTTC.

The rearrangement joins TRBV1 to TRBJ2-6. TRBV1 is reported as a pseudogene. The CDR3 spans 17 residues. CDR3 region: CTSSQANSVSGANVLTF. The CDR3 DNA is TGCACCAGCAGCCAAGCAAACAGCGTATCTGGGGCCAACGTCCTGACTTTC.

V and J are TRBV9 and TRBJ1-2; 7 positions match TRBD1. CDR1 and CDR2 (germline): SGDLS, YYNGEE. The CDR3 runs to 15 residues. The V and J ends lost 0 bases and 4 bases, in that order; junction bases with no gene match: 6. CDR3 amino acids: CASSVGGTESYGYTF. As DNA, the CDR3 is TGTGCCAGCAGCGTAGGAGGGACAGAGAGCTATGGCTACACCTTC.

This chain joins TRBV5-1 and TRBJ2-1; 7 bases are shared with TRBD1. CDR1 SGHRS and CDR2 YFSETQ come from the germline V gene. Trimming cost V 4 bases and J 5 bases; bases outside gene matches: 3. This CDR3 has 13 amino acids. The CDR3: CASSPTGDNEQFF. CDR3 in DNA: TGCGCCAGCAGCCCAACAGGGGACAATGAGCAGTTCTTC. Together with reference TRBV5-1 and TRBJ2-1, the CDR3 gives the full variable domain: KAGVTQTPRYLIKTRGQQVTLSCSPISGHRSVSWYQQTPGQGLQFLFEYFSETQRNKGNFPGRFSGRQFSNSRSEMNVSTLELGDSALYLCASSPTGDNEQFFGPGTRLTVL.

The chain joins TRBV2 to TRBJ2-3, with a possible D match to TRBD2 (6 bases). CDR3 length: 16 residues. The V and J ends lost 10 bases and 6 bases respectively, with 26 bases between them. In germline, CDR1 is SNHLY, CDR2 FYNNEI. The CDR3 sequence: CANKVPGLEAADTQYF. The DNA for the CDR3 is TGTGCCAACAAGGTCCCGGGACTGGAAGCCGCTGATACGCAGTATTTT.

The V call is TRBV19, the J call TRBJ1-1; no firm D call. The CDR3 covers 13 residues. Per the germline V gene, CDR1 is LNHDA and CDR2 is SQIVND (reference sequence). V lost 3 bases to trimming and J lost 8 bases, with 13 bases between them. In nucleotides, the CDR3 is TGTGCCAGTAGTATGTACACGGACGTGGAAGCTTTCTTT. As protein: CASSMYTDVEAFF.

This clonotype was recorded once. The chain recombines TRBV4-1 with TRBJ1-5, with D unresolved. V lost 0 bases and J lost 5, with 5 bases in between. CDR1 and CDR2 (germline): MGHRA, YSYEKL. This CDR3 region has 13 residues. For the CDR3, the DNA is TGCGCCAGCAGCCAAGAGGGTTATCAGCCCCAGCATTTT. Its protein is CASSQEGYQPQHF.

V usage is TRBV27 and J usage is TRBJ2-3; possibly TRBD2 for D (7 bases). The ends were cut back, 7 bases at V and 2 bases at J, with 13 bases in the middle. The CDR3 contains 14 residues. The germline V gene encodes CDR1 MNHEY and CDR2 SMNVEV (reference sequence). CDR3 region: CASTGGRLTDTQYF. The CDR3 region has the DNA TGTGCCAGCACGGGGGGCAGGCTCACAGATACGCAGTATTTT.

The V call is TRBV7-9, the J call TRBJ2-1; 7 bases fit TRBD2. Germline V CDR1 and CDR2: SEHNR, FQNEAQ (reference sequence). This CDR3 is built from 17 residues. The junction had 12 bases not matched to a gene; V was cut back by 5 bases and J by 2 bases. The CDR3 nucleotides read TGTGCCAGCAGCCTAGGGGCAAGCGGGACGCCCTACAATGAGCAGTTCTTC. Its protein product is CASSLGASGTPYNEQFF. Full variable domain (missing parts from reference TRBV7-9 and TRBJ2-1): DTGVSQNPRHKITKRGQNVTFRCDPISEHNRLYWYRQTLGQGPEFLTYFQNEAQLEKSRLLSDRFSAERPKGSFSTLEIQRTEQGDSAMYLCASSLGASGTPYNEQFFGPGTRLTVL.

The chain couples TRBV13 to TRBJ1-2; TRBD1 aligns across 7 bases. Germline V CDR1 and CDR2: PRHDT, FYEKMQ (reference sequence). The CDR3 length is 12 residues. V shed 0 bases, J shed 8 bases, and the junction held 0 bases outside the gene matches. CDR3 residues: CASSLGTGGYTF. CDR3 bases: TGTGCCAGCAGCTTAGGGACAGGGGGCTACACCTTC.

The table lists this clonotype with a count of one. The V and J genes are TRBV6-2 or TRBV6-3 and TRBJ2-1; D may be TRBD1 or TRBD2 (5 bases each). The CDR3 runs 12 residues. Deletions cut 6 bases from V and 10 bases from J, with 13 bases between. In germline, CDR1 is MNHEY, CDR2 SVGEGT. CDR3 in amino acids: CASRPGPTEQFF. CDR3 nucleotides: TGTGCCAGCAGACCGGGACCTACAGAGCAGTTCTTC.

The chain carries TRBV6-5 and TRBJ2-1; 8 bases line up with TRBD2. The junction had 13 bases not matched to a gene; V was cut back by 4 bases and J by 8 bases. This CDR3 has 16 amino acids. From germline, CDR1 is MNHEY and CDR2 SVGAGI. The CDR3 nucleotides read TGTGCCAGCAGTTCCTTTTCGGGGGGGCTATCGGATGAGCAGTTCTTC. This encodes CASSSFSGGLSDEQFF.

The chain combines TRBV29-1 with TRBJ2-7, with TRBD1 matching over 8 bases. The germline V gene encodes CDR1 SQVTM and CDR2 ANQGSEA. J gave up 1 base and V 6 bases, and 8 bases lay outside the gene matches. The length of the CDR3 is 14 residues. The CDR3 DNA sequence: TGCAGCGTCGCCTCCGGGACAGGATCCTACGAGCAGTACTTC. This translates into CSVASGTGSYEQYF.

CDR3 protein: CASSLGTGSGYTF. CDR3 nucleotide sequence: TGTGCCAGCAGCTTAGGGACAGGGAGTGGCTACACCTTC. V and J are TRBV5-4 and TRBJ1-2; 9 nucleotides agree with TRBD1. The ends lost 2 bases at V and 7 bases at J; junction bases unmatched: 3. This CDR3 is 13 amino acids long. In germline, CDR1 is SGHNT, CDR2 YYREEE (reference sequence).